Below are 28 T cell receptor beta chains sequenced from a single sample in a study of breast tumors, draining lymph nodes, adjacent tissues. Breast cancer patients provided tissue from their axillary draining lymph nodes. TCRdb re-derived calls from the multiplex PCR reads in MiXCR, one entry per CDR3 protein. The data show 150,000 to 200,000 distinct CDR3 sequences, with 25% to 40% seen just once and roughly 4.5% held by the top ten. The sequencing sample was made of axillary lymph node tissue. All receptors derive from a female donor with breast cancer. Some clones in this sample may be carry-over from other donors' samples.

Regarding this clonotype: This CDR3 fails to terminate in the conserved phenylalanine or tryptophan, so it likely reflects a read error. This chain links TRBV6-2 or TRBV6-3 with TRBJ1-2; maybe TRBD1 (5 bases). V lost 6 bases to trimming and J lost 4 bases, with 12 bases between them. The CDR3 has 13 amino acids. Germline CDR1 and CDR2: MNHEY and SVGEGT. The CDR3 spells CASSFPGFYGYTI. The CDR3 coding sequence is TGTGCCAGCAGCTTCCCAGGGTTCTATGGCTACACCATC.

Concerning this clonotype itself: Lacking the conserved final phenylalanine or tryptophan, this CDR3 likely reflects a read error. This chain links TRBV6-1 with TRBJ1-2; 8 bases align to TRBD1. The CDR3 is 18 amino acids. J was trimmed by 3 bases and V by 4 bases; bases with no gene match: 16. CDR1 and CDR2 from the germline V gene are MNHNS and SASEGT. The CDR3 bases are TGTGCCAGCAGTGGGAGTCCCCGGGACAGGATTGTTGACTATGGCTACACCCTC. It encodes CASSGSPRDRIVDYGYTL.

For this clonotype: With a much larger clone just one base away, this may be a read error. V and J are TRBV20-1 and TRBJ2-1; perhaps TRBD2 as D (5 bases). Trimming took 3 bases from V and 8 from J, leaving 20 bases between them. The germline CDR1 and CDR2 sequences are DFQATT and SNEGSKA (reference sequence). The CDR3 runs to 15 residues. CDR3 nucleotide sequence: TGCAGTGCTAGCCTCGCCGGGATCCGCAACGATGAGCAGTTCTTC. Amino acids: CSASLAGIRNDEQFF.

The table lists this clonotype with many counts. This chain uses TRBV5-1 with TRBJ2-2; unclear D gene. CDR1 SGHRS and CDR2 YFSETQ come from the germline V gene. The CDR3 is made up of 13 amino acids. Trimming took off 5 bases at V and 5 bases at J, with 10 bases between the two ends. CDR3 in DNA: TGCGCCAGCAGGCCGGACGCAACCGGGGAGCTGTTTTTT. Translation: CASRPDATGELFF. The full variable domain, with the rest looked up from reference TRBV5-1 and TRBJ2-2, is KAGVTQTPRYLIKTRGQQVTLSCSPISGHRSVSWYQQTPGQGLQFLFEYFSETQRNKGNFPGRFSGRQFSNSRSEMNVSTLELGDSALYLCASRPDATGELFFGEGSRLTVL.

This rearrangement joins TRBV3-1 to TRBJ2-1; 8 bases align to TRBD1. The V gene's germline CDR1 is LGHDT and CDR2 YNNKEL (reference sequence). With V trimmed by 0 bases and J by 14 bases, 6 bases remained unmatched. CDR3 length equals 13 residues. This chain's CDR3 is CASSQDGTGSKFF. DNA of the CDR3: TGTGCCAGCAGCCAAGACGGGACAGGTAGCAAGTTCTTC.

In its sample, this clonotype was seen many times. This chain connects TRBV5-5 to TRBJ2-7; D is undetermined. The CDR3 is 15 amino acids. Trimming cost V 0 bases and J 4 bases, with 14 bases left between them. Per germline, CDR1 SGHKS and CDR2 YYEKEE (reference sequence). The CDR3 region has the DNA TGTGCCAGCAGCTTGGGTGTAGTTCCCCCATACGAGCAGTACTTC. It codes for CASSLGVVPPYEQYF.

The sample holds many counts of this clonotype. V and J are TRBV12-5 and TRBJ2-7; D might be TRBD1 (6 bases). CDR3 length: 14 amino acids. In germline, CDR1 is LGHNT, CDR2 FRNRAP. Trimming took off 1 base at V and 4 bases at J, with 11 bases between the two ends. CDR3 amino acids: CASGLGVQGYEQYF. In DNA form, the CDR3 reads TGTGCTAGTGGTTTGGGCGTACAGGGTTACGAGCAGTACTTC. Using reference TRBV12-5 and TRBJ2-7 for the parts outside the CDR3, the full variable domain is DARVTQTPRHKVTEMGQEVTMRCQPILGHNTVFWYRQTMMQGLELLAYFRNRAPLDDSGMPKDRFSAEMPDATLATLKIQPSEPRDSAVYFCASGLGVQGYEQYFGPGTRLTVT.

The table lists this clonotype with a few counts. The chain is built from TRBV6-2 or TRBV6-3 and TRBJ2-5; D uncertain. V shed 7 bases and J shed 0 bases, with 12 bases lying between them. This CDR3 has 14 residues. From germline, CDR1 is MNHEY and CDR2 SVGEGT. The CDR3 nucleotides are TGTGCCAGCACGCCCTCCGGGTACCAAGAGACCCAGTACTTC. Translating it yields CASTPSGYQETQYF.

As concerns this clonotype: A read error may explain this, as a much larger clone is one base away. The rearrangement links TRBV20-1 to TRBJ2-7; D unclear. Germline assignment: CDR1 DFQATT and CDR2 SNEGSKA (reference sequence). V shed 6 bases and J shed 6 bases, with 21 bases lying between them. CDR3 length: 14 amino acids. CDR3 sequence reads: CSASLGSISPEQYF. CDR3 nucleotide sequence: TGCAGTGCCTCCCTGGGCTCCATCTCCCCCGAGCAGTACTTC.

This clonotype was found many times. The chain couples TRBV24-1 to TRBJ2-5; D not resolved. Germline CDR1 KGHDR, CDR2 SFDVKD. There are 11 residues in the CDR3. The V gene lost 2 bases and the J gene lost 5 bases, with 2 bases spanning the gap. CDR3 loop: CATSDWETQYF. CDR3 coding DNA: TGTGCCACCAGTGATTGGGAGACCCAGTACTTC.

The chain uses TRBV9 and TRBJ1-3; unclear D gene. V was trimmed by 0 bases and J by 0 bases, leaving 7 bases between them. CDR3 length equals 15 residues. In germline, CDR1 is SGDLS, CDR2 YYNGEE. The CDR3 region is CASSVARNSGNTIYF. The DNA of the CDR3 is TGTGCCAGCAGCGTAGCTCGGAACTCTGGAAACACCATATATTTT.

The rearrangement joins TRBV7-2 to TRBJ1-4, with D possibly TRBD1 on 5 matching bases. Germline lookup yields CDR1 SGHTA and CDR2 FQGNSA. The V and J ends lost 5 bases and 8 bases respectively, with 18 bases between them. The CDR3 contains 15 residues. This chain's CDR3 is CASSTSGTVGEKLFF. DNA of the CDR3: TGTGCCAGCAGCACCTCCGGGACGGTGGGCGAAAAACTGTTTTTT.

This clonotype was found many times. In DNA form, the CDR3 reads TGTGCCAGCAGCTTAAGGGGGGACAGGGGCTGGGGTGGCTACACCTTC. This gives the protein CASSLRGDRGWGGYTF. The rearrangement joins TRBV7-8 to TRBJ1-2; TRBD1 agrees at 10 bases. With V trimmed by 2 bases and J by 7 bases, 10 bases remained unmatched. This CDR3 has 16 residues. The V gene's germline CDR1 is SGHVS and CDR2 FQNEAQ. The whole variable domain, remainder taken from reference TRBV7-8 and TRBJ1-2, is GAGVSQSPRYKVAKRGQDVALRCDPISGHVSLFWYQQALGQGPEFLTYFQNEAQLDKSGLPSDRFFAERPEGSVSTLKIQRTQQEDSAVYLCASSLRGDRGWGGYTFGSGTRLTVV.

At least ten counts were recorded for this clonotype. The chain links TRBV20-1 to TRBJ2-3; D is perhaps TRBD2 (6 bases). This CDR3 comprises 11 residues. Trimming shortened V by 3 bases and J by 12 bases, and 13 bases separated the two germline ends. Germline CDR1 reads DFQATT; CDR2 reads SNEGSKA (reference sequence). CDR3 amino acids: CSASGRGAQYF. CDR3 bases: TGCAGTGCTAGCGGGAGAGGGGCACAGTATTTT.

This clonotype was detected ten times or more. The rearrangement uses TRBV20-1 and TRBJ2-7; 16 bases are a match to TRBD2. Germline CDR1 is DFQATT and CDR2 is SNEGSKA (reference sequence). The CDR3 runs to 18 residues. After removal of 0 bases from V and 4 bases from J, the junction contained 9 bases not matched to a gene. CDR3 in DNA: TGCAGTGCTAGAGAACCGGGACTAGCGGGAGGGCCTTGGTACGAGCAGTACTTC. Protein sequence: CSAREPGLAGGPWYEQYF.

The chain recombines TRBV6-5 with TRBJ2-5, with 9 bases matching TRBD1. The CDR3 sequence is 15 residues long. Trimming took 2 bases from V and 5 from J; bases not matched to a gene: 6. Germline CDR1 MNHEY, CDR2 SVGAGI. The CDR3 sequence: CASSYTGGGGETQYF. CDR3 bases: TGTGCCAGCAGTTACACAGGGGGCGGTGGGGAGACCCAGTACTTC.

This clonotype appeared once. This chain joins TRBV20-1 and TRBJ1-1, with TRBD1 as a possible D gene (6 bases). The V and J ends lost 6 bases and 1 base respectively, with 18 bases between them. The CDR3 is made up of 15 amino acids. Germline V gene data show CDR1 as DFQATT and CDR2 as SNEGSKA (reference sequence). In DNA, the CDR3 is TGCAGTGCCACCGACTCAGAACAGGGGAACACTGAAGCTTTCTTT. Translation gives CSATDSEQGNTEAFF.

The V and J genes are TRBV30 and TRBJ1-3; no clear D. Trimming took 3 bases from V and 6 from J, leaving 6 bases between them. The CDR3 sequence is 11 residues long. Germline values: CDR1 GTSNPN, CDR2 SVGIG (reference sequence). The CDR3 sequence: CAWRALNTIYF. CDR3 coding DNA: TGTGCCTGGAGAGCACTAAACACCATATATTTT.

This chain links TRBV20-1 with TRBJ2-3; no clear D. Germline V gene lookup returns CDR1 DFQATT and CDR2 SNEGSKA (reference sequence). The CDR3 is 15 residues long. Trimming stripped 0 bases from V and 0 bases from J, with 10 bases between. CDR3 protein: CSARDAAYSTDTQYF. The CDR3 DNA reads as TGCAGTGCTAGAGACGCAGCGTATAGCACAGATACGCAGTATTTT.

This clonotype was counted ten times or more. The V gene is TRBV7-9, the J gene TRBJ2-1, with TRBD2 matching over 11 bases. The CDR3 contains 18 residues. Per the germline V gene, CDR1 is SEHNR and CDR2 is FQNEAQ (reference sequence). V was clipped by 1 base and J by 3 bases; unmatched bases: 8. Here the CDR3 reads CASSLGSSGGSSYNEQFF. The DNA of the CDR3 is TGTGCCAGCAGCTTAGGTTCTAGCGGGGGGTCGAGCTACAATGAGCAGTTCTTC.

The chain couples TRBV6-2 or TRBV6-3 to TRBJ1-4; D is ambiguous. The CDR3 loop spans 15 amino acids. Germline V gene lookup returns CDR1 MNHEY and CDR2 SVGEGT. V was cut by 5 bases and J by 5 bases, with 15 bases left in between. The CDR3 region is CASSHPEGLNEKLFF. CDR3 nucleotides: TGTGCCAGCAGTCACCCCGAGGGCCTAAATGAAAAACTGTTTTTT.

This clonotype has at least ten counts. V and J are TRBV12-5 and TRBJ1-4; D is ambiguous. V dropped 5 bases and J dropped 7 bases, with 8 bases sitting between them. This CDR3 has 12 amino acids. Per the germline V gene, CDR1 is LGHNT and CDR2 is FRNRAP. The CDR3 bases are TGTGCTAGTGGTGTCTATTCTGAAAAACTGTTTTTT. Translated, it gives CASGVYSEKLFF.

The chain is built from TRBV24-1 and TRBJ2-1; 9 nucleotides agree with TRBD2. Germline loops: CDR1 KGHDR, CDR2 SFDVKD. The CDR3 is made up of 14 amino acids. V gave up 12 bases and J gave up 4 bases; unmatched junction bases: 9. The CDR3 sequence is CAYAGSGGYNEQFF. As DNA, the CDR3 is TGTGCCTATGCCGGTAGCGGGGGATACAATGAGCAGTTCTTC.

This clonotype has more than one count but fewer than ten. V is TRBV27 and J is TRBJ2-3; 7 bases fit TRBD2. From germline, CDR1 is MNHEY and CDR2 SMNVEV (reference sequence). The CDR3 loop spans 17 amino acids. V dropped 3 bases and J dropped 4; count of bases not matched to a gene: 13. The CDR3 protein is CASSLGGFLWRPDTQYF. Here the CDR3 DNA reads TGTGCCAGCAGTTTGGGAGGGTTCCTATGGCGGCCAGATACGCAGTATTTT.

In its sample, this clonotype was seen many times. The chain uses TRBV5-1 and TRBJ1-6; D is possibly TRBD1 (5 bases). The CDR3 extends over 14 amino acids. Trimming removed 2 bases at V and 11 bases at J, with 14 bases between. The germline gives CDR1 SGHRS, CDR2 YFSETQ. The CDR3 DNA is TGCGCCAGCAGCTTTTCGGGGACTCTGGCACCCCTCCACTTT. This translates into CASSFSGTLAPLHF.

V gene TRBV7-9 combines with J gene TRBJ1-1, with TRBD1 identical over 9 bases. This CDR3 has 15 amino acids. The V gene end was trimmed by 5 bases and the J gene end by 3 bases; junction bases not matched to a gene: 7. The germline CDR1 and CDR2 sequences are SEHNR and FQNEAQ (reference sequence). The CDR3 protein is CASSQQGARDTEAFF. The CDR3 DNA is TGTGCCAGCAGCCAACAGGGGGCGAGGGACACTGAAGCTTTCTTT.

This clonotype turned up a few times. This is likely a read error, given that the CDR3 carries no conserved phenylalanine or tryptophan at its end. This chain connects TRBV19 to TRBJ2-5, with TRBD2 identical over 14 bases. CDR1 is LNHDA, CDR2 SQIVND, per germline (reference sequence). The CDR3 runs to 16 residues. The junction had 5 bases not matched to a gene; V was cut back by 5 bases and J by 3 bases. The CDR3 loop is CASSETTSGREETQYS. CDR3 sequence (DNA): TGTGCCAGTAGTGAAACGACTAGCGGGAGGGAAGAGACCCAGTACTCC.

The table lists this clonotype with many counts. The V call is TRBV29-1, the J call TRBJ2-5; maybe TRBD2 (6 bases). Trimming removed 2 bases from V and 2 bases from J, with 15 bases in between. This CDR3 is built from 15 residues. Per germline, CDR1 SQVTM and CDR2 ANQGSEA. The CDR3 here is CSVEFGGAAQETQYF. CDR3 DNA sequence: TGCAGCGTTGAATTCGGCGGGGCGGCTCAAGAGACCCAGTACTTC.